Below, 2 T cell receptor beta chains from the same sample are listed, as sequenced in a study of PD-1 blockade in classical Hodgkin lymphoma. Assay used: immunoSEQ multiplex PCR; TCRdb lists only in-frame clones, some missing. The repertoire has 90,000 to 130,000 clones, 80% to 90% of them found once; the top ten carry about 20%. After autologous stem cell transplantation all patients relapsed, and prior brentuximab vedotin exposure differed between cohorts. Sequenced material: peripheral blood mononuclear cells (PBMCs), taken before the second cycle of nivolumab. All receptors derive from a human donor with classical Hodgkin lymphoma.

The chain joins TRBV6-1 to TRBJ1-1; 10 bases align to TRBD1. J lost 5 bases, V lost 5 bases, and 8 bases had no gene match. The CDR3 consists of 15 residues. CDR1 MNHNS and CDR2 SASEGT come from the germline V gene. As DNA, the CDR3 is TGTGCCAGCAGTTTGGCCGACAGGGGGCAAACTGAAGCTTTCTTT. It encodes CASSLADRGQTEAFF.

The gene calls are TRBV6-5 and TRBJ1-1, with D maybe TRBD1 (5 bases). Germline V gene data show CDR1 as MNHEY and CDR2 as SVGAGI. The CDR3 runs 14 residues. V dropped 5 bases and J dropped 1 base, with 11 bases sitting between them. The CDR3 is CASSNADTNTEAFF. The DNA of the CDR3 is TGTGCCAGCAGTAACGCGGACACGAACACTGAAGCTTTCTTT.